The next 20 T cell receptor beta chains were all read from a single sample in a study of CD8+ T cells in alopecia areata. RNA, once extracted, was reverse transcribed into cDNA for use as the sequencing template. Sequencing used immunoSEQ multiplex PCR; TCRdb keeps in-frame clones, though not all of them. This sample has over 110,000 clones, with approximately 50% found just once. Material: CD4+ T cells sorted from blood, obtained at week 0. These receptor sequences come from a human donor with alopecia areata.

The V call is TRBV4-3, the J call TRBJ2-1; D is possibly TRBD1 (6 bases). Germline lookup yields CDR1 LGHNA and CDR2 YSLEER. The CDR3 loop spans 14 amino acids. The V and J ends lost 1 base and 9 bases respectively, with 13 bases between them. The CDR3 loop is CASSQVNRAGEQFF. The CDR3 DNA follows: TGCGCCAGCAGCCAAGTAAACAGGGCTGGTGAGCAGTTCTTC.

The chain links TRBV5-4 to TRBJ2-1; possibly TRBD1 or TRBD2 for D (6 bases each). CDR3 length equals 10 residues. Germline V CDR1 and CDR2: SGHNT, YYREEE (reference sequence). Trimming removed 9 bases at V and 12 bases at J, with 13 bases between. The CDR3 nucleotides read TGTGCCATTTCCGGGGGCGGGCAGTTCTTC. It codes for CAISGGGQFF.

V and J are TRBV2 and TRBJ1-3; no reliable D call. This CDR3 is built from 17 residues. The germline gives CDR1 SNHLY, CDR2 FYNNEI. Trimming cost V 8 bases and J 1 base, with 21 bases left between them. CDR3 amino acids: CASLMGWGTESGNTIYF. CDR3 sequence (DNA): TGTGCCAGCCTGATGGGGTGGGGAACAGAGTCTGGAAACACCATATATTTT.

Turning to this clone: This same CDR3 is encoded by further DNA sequences in the sample. The V and J genes are TRBV5-1 and TRBJ2-7; D gene uncertain. The germline V gene has CDR1 SGHRS and CDR2 YFSETQ. The length of the CDR3 is 12 residues. Trimming removed 3 bases from V and 0 bases from J, with 4 bases in between. CDR3 DNA sequence: TGCGCCAGCAGCTCAGACTCCTACGAGCAGTACTTC. Its translation is CASSSDSYEQYF.

CDR3 protein: CSVEGPTGAQHF. In DNA form, the CDR3 reads TGCAGCGTTGAAGGTCCTACAGGGGCCCAGCATTTT. The V call is TRBV29-1, the J call TRBJ1-5; 7 bases align to TRBD1. CDR1 SQVTM and CDR2 ANQGSEA come from the germline V gene. V dropped 1 base and J dropped 11; count of bases not matched to a gene: 5. The CDR3 contains 12 residues.

The DNA of the CDR3 is TGCAGCGTTGCAGGGGGCAAGCGGGCCTACGAGCAGTACTTC. Protein: CSVAGGKRAYEQYF. The chain is built from TRBV29-1 and TRBJ2-7, with 8 bases matching TRBD1. The CDR3 is 14 amino acids. V shed 4 bases, J shed 2 bases, and the junction held 7 bases outside the gene matches. CDR1 is SQVTM and CDR2 is ANQGSEA in the germline V gene.

The chain carries TRBV11-2 and TRBJ1-2; the match to TRBD1 covers 7 bases. In germline, CDR1 is SGHAT, CDR2 FQNNGV. V lost 2 bases and J lost 8; bases outside the gene matches: 5. The CDR3 extends over 13 amino acids. The CDR3 is CASSLTGAGGYTF. The CDR3, as DNA: TGTGCCAGCAGCTTAACAGGGGCTGGAGGCTACACCTTC.

V gene TRBV4-3 combines with J gene TRBJ2-7; no definite D call. Looked up from germline, CDR1 is LGHNA and CDR2 is YSLEER. Trimming stripped 0 bases from V and 0 bases from J, with 27 bases between. This CDR3 has 21 residues. This CDR3 is CASSQDFPPSSNGWSSYEQYF. The CDR3 nucleotides are TGCGCCAGCAGCCAAGATTTCCCTCCGTCATCGAATGGGTGGAGCTCCTACGAGCAGTACTTC.

The V gene is TRBV29-1, the J gene TRBJ2-3; possibly TRBD2 for D (6 bases). Trimming stripped 6 bases from V and 10 bases from J, with 14 bases between. The germline V gene encodes CDR1 SQVTM and CDR2 ANQGSEA. The CDR3 is 11 amino acids. Here the CDR3 reads CSVDGGRAQYF. The CDR3 DNA follows: TGCAGCGTGGACGGAGGGCGTGCGCAGTATTTT.

This rearrangement joins TRBV11-2 to TRBJ2-5; D remains ambiguous. Trimming cost V 5 bases and J 7 bases, with 14 bases left between them. CDR1 SGHAT and CDR2 FQNNGV come from the germline V gene. This CDR3 region has 13 residues. The CDR3 bases are TGTGCCAGCAGCCCAAACGGCCCAGGGACCCAGTACTTC. Residues: CASSPNGPGTQYF.

The chain combines TRBV5-1 with TRBJ2-1, with TRBD2 identical over 9 bases. The CDR3 is made up of 15 amino acids. The germline V gene encodes CDR1 SGHRS and CDR2 YFSETQ. Trimming took 1 base from V and 8 from J; bases not matched to a gene: 7. CDR3 nucleotide sequence: TGCGCCAGCAGCTTGTCTAGCGGGGTTAGGGATGAGCAGTTCTTC. Amino acid sequence: CASSLSSGVRDEQFF.

As concerns this clone: The same CDR3 arises from other DNA sequences in this sample as well. The chain employs TRBV29-1 and TRBJ2-5, with D perhaps TRBD2 (7 bases). V lost 7 bases and J 4 bases, leaving 13 bases between the germline ends. The germline CDR1 and CDR2 sequences are SQVTM and ANQGSEA. The CDR3 runs to 12 residues. The CDR3 DNA reads TGCAGCGCCGGGGGGCTCGGAGAGACCCAGTACTTC. Translated: CSAGGLGETQYF.

This clone occurred a few times. The CDR3 DNA reads TGTGCCAGCAGCTTAGTCCCGCGGGAGGGTTACGAGCAGTACTTC. This sequence encodes CASSLVPREGYEQYF. This sequence joins TRBV7-2 and TRBJ2-7, with 9 bases identical to TRBD2. Trimming cost V 1 base and J 4 bases; bases outside gene matches: 5. CDR3 length: 15 amino acids. From germline, CDR1 is SGHTA and CDR2 FQGNSA.

This clone turned up a few times. The V call is TRBV6-1, the J call TRBJ2-5; weak D call: TRBD2 (5 bases). This CDR3 comprises 13 residues. Germline lookup yields CDR1 MNHNS and CDR2 SASEGT. The V end was cut by 2 bases, the J end by 9 bases, with 13 bases between. The CDR3 region is CASSEIARVAQYF. CDR3 in DNA: TGTGCCAGCAGTGAAATTGCGCGGGTGGCCCAGTACTTC.

This chain connects TRBV6-5 to TRBJ2-7, with TRBD1 identical over 7 bases. J was trimmed by 0 bases and V by 1 base; bases with no gene match: 6. The CDR3 has 16 residues. Looked up from germline, CDR1 is MNHEY and CDR2 is SVGAGI. The CDR3 DNA sequence: TGTGCCAGCAGTTACTTTCCGGGACAGACCTCCTACGAGCAGTACTTC. Encoded protein: CASSYFPGQTSYEQYF.

V gene TRBV6-1 combines with J gene TRBJ1-2; D uncertain. Trimming pared 2 bases from V and 6 bases from J, leaving 7 bases between. The CDR3 totals 12 residues. Germline V gives CDR1 MNHNS, CDR2 SASEGT. The chain's CDR3 is CASSESKNGYTF. CDR3 nucleotides: TGTGCCAGCAGTGAATCGAAGAATGGCTACACCTTC.

The gene calls are TRBV7-9 and TRBJ1-2; no clear D. The CDR3 covers 17 residues. Germline assignment: CDR1 SEHNR and CDR2 FQNEAQ (reference sequence). Trimming shortened V by 10 bases and J by 2 bases, and 26 bases separated the two germline ends. CDR3 region: CANTPTPFGLRNYGYTF. The CDR3 DNA is TGTGCCAATACCCCAACCCCATTTGGGCTAAGAAACTATGGCTACACCTTC.

J is TRBJ2-5 and V is TRBV29-1; TRBD2 might be the D (7 bases). Germline V gene sequence: CDR1 SQVTM, CDR2 ANQGSEA. V was cut by 7 bases and J by 5 bases, with 14 bases left in between. The CDR3 length is 12 residues. This CDR3 is CSAPRGGETQYF. The CDR3 DNA reads TGCAGCGCCCCCAGGGGAGGGGAGACCCAGTACTTC. The full variable domain, completed using reference TRBV29-1 and TRBJ2-5, is SAVISQKPSRDICQRGTSLTIQCQVDSQVTMMFWYRQQPGQSLTLIATANQGSEATYESGFVIDKFPISRPNLTFSTLTVSNMSPEDSSIYLCSAPRGGETQYFGPGTRLLVL.

This clone has more than one count but fewer than ten. The CDR3 nucleotides read TGTGCCAGCAGCCGCGGACTAGCGGGAGGGGAAGAGACCCAGTACTTC. Its translation: CASSRGLAGGEETQYF. J is TRBJ2-5 and V is TRBV7-3; TRBD2 agrees at 15 bases. After removal of 5 bases from V and 3 bases from J, the junction contained 4 bases not matched to a gene. The germline gives CDR1 SGHTA, CDR2 FQGTGA. This CDR3 comprises 16 residues. Full variable domain (outside the CDR3, taken from reference TRBV7-3 and TRBJ2-5): GAGVSQTPSNKVTEKGKYVELRCDPISGHTALYWYRQSLGQGPEFLIYFQGTGAADDSGLPNDRFFAVRPEGSVSTLKIQRTERGDSAVYLCASSRGLAGGEETQYFGPGTRLLVL.

The rearrangement uses TRBV29-1 and TRBJ2-7; D call uncertain. The CDR3 sequence is 13 residues long. Per germline, CDR1 SQVTM and CDR2 ANQGSEA. Trimming pared 3 bases from V and 0 bases from J, leaving 9 bases between. In nucleotides, the CDR3 is TGCAGCGTTGATAGCCCAGGCTCCTACGAGCAGTACTTC. Its translation: CSVDSPGSYEQYF.